This TCR beta chain was identified in a study of blood T cell repertoires in COVID-19. Study-wide context: Spain, Italy and the United States supplied samples that represented acute and convalescent COVID-19. T cells, B-cell-depleted T cells, or PBMCs supplied cDNA or gDNA.

The data were produced by immunoSEQ multiplex PCR, yet TCRdb's version contains in-frame clones alone and is incomplete. This sample yields some 490,000 clones, of which approximately 90% are seen a single time; more than 7.5% belongs to the top ten. In terms of age and location, participants ranged from roughly 18 to 95 years and lived in 24 US areas. Among Cohort 3 donors, those recovered had two negative PCRs, clearance, or symptom resolution. CDR1 LGHDT and CDR2 YNNKEL come from the germline V gene (reference sequence). CDR3 length equals 16 residues. Trimming removed 5 bases from V and 5 bases from J, with 18 bases in between.

The sample consisted of PBMCs or T cells enriched from blood (not recorded which). The sequence came from a woman in her sixties or seventies who had recovered from COVID-19. V usage is TRBV3-1 (or the pseudogene TRBV3-2) and J usage is TRBJ1-4; D is unresolved. The CDR3 here is CASSYAAPGQNEKLFF. The CDR3, as DNA: TGTGCCAGCAGCTACGCCGCCCCGGGTCAAAATGAAAAACTGTTTTTT.